These T cell receptor beta chains were read from a single sample in a study of blood T cell repertoires in COVID-19. The repertoire was sequenced with immunoSEQ multiplex PCR; TCRdb's copy has only in-frame clones and lacks some. In the table there are about 68,000 clones, 79% of which are singletons. The sequenced sample was peripheral blood. The receptors were gathered from a woman between 55 and 75 years old with acute or convalescent COVID-19. The CDR3 runs from the conserved cysteine through the conserved F or W. Fields, in order: clone size, V gene, D gene, J gene, CDR3 protein, CDR3 DNA. The D gene is left open where the match is weak. The size field is filled for only some rows; it gives once, few, many or a size class.

-	TRBV11-1	TRBD2	TRBJ2-3	CASSPRRDYLPDTQYF	TGTGCCAGCAGCCCTCGAAGGGACTACCTCCCAGATACGCAGTATTTT
-	TRBV10-1	-	TRBJ2-5	CASSTGETQYF	TGCGCCAGCAGTACGGGGGAGACCCAGTACTTC
-	TRBV19	TRBD1	TRBJ1-2	CASSRTGVYGYTF	TGTGCCAGTAGTCGGACAGGGGTCTATGGCTACACCTTC
-	TRBV2	TRBD1	TRBJ1-2	CASRTGWDGYTF	TGTGCCAGCAGGACAGGGTGGGATGGCTACACCTTC
-	TRBV9	-	TRBJ2-2	CASSYGQNTGELFF	TGTGCCAGCAGCTACGGACAGAACACCGGGGAGCTGTTTTTT
-	TRBV9	TRBD2	TRBJ2-1	CASSLTSGYNEQFF	TGTGCCAGCAGCTTGACTAGCGGGTACAATGAGCAGTTCTTC
-	TRBV15	TRBD1	TRBJ1-2	CATSREWRDSRGYGYTF	TGTGCCACCAGCAGAGAATGGAGGGACAGTCGGGGATATGGCTACACCTTC
-	TRBV28	-	TRBJ1-5	CASSYRPYGNQPQHF	TGTGCCAGCAGTTACCGCCCCTACGGCAATCAGCCCCAGCATTTT
-	TRBV5-1	-	TRBJ1-1	CASSELGGNTEAFF	TGCGCCAGCAGCGAATTAGGGGGGAACACTGAAGCTTTCTTT
-	TRBV29-1	TRBD1	TRBJ1-1	CSVGTGDVAEAFF	TGCAGCGTGGGCACAGGGGATGTGGCTGAAGCTTTCTTT
-	TRBV23-1	-	TRBJ1-1	CASSHPGVSTEAFF	TGCGCCAGCAGTCATCCGGGGGTAAGCACTGAAGCTTTCTTT
-	TRBV3-1/TRBV3-2	-	TRBJ2-4	CASSQDGTSKNIQYF	TGTGCCAGCAGCCAGGATGGGACTTCTAAAAACATTCAGTACTTC
-	TRBV4-2	-	TRBJ1-3	CASSQEAPSSGNTIYF	TGTGCCAGCAGCCAAGAGGCCCCCTCCTCTGGAAACACCATATATTTT
-	TRBV5-5	-	TRBJ1-1	CASSLGQLTEAFF	TGTGCCAGCAGCTTGGGACAGCTCACTGAAGCTTTCTTT
medium-sized	TRBV19	TRBD1	TRBJ2-7	CASRKTGGIYEQYF	TGTGCCAGCCGTAAGACAGGGGGAATCTACGAGCAGTACTTC
once	TRBV28	-	TRBJ2-1	CASRLIPGYNEQFF	TGTGCCAGCAGACTGATCCCGGGCTACAATGAGCAGTTCTTC
-	TRBV5-1	-	TRBJ2-5	CASGLASLQETQYF	TGCGCCAGCGGGCTAGCTTCTCTCCAAGAGACCCAGTACTTC
-	TRBV3-1/TRBV3-2	-	TRBJ1-3	CASSQGIQGFSSGNTIYF	TGTGCCAGCAGCCAAGGGATTCAGGGTTTTAGCTCTGGAAACACCATATATTTT
-	TRBV5-1	-	TRBJ2-1	CASSLARGASGTGYNEQFF	TGCGCCAGCAGCTTGGCCCGGGGGGCTTCCGGGACTGGATACAATGAGCAGTTCTTC
-	TRBV5-5	-	TRBJ2-2	CASSFVNTGELFF	TGTGCCAGCAGCTTCGTGAACACCGGGGAGCTGTTTTTT
-	TRBV23-1	-	TRBJ1-4	CASSFNRAPAYTNEKLFF	TGCGCCAGCAGTTTCAATAGAGCCCCAGCGTACACTAATGAAAAACTGTTTTTT
-	TRBV28	-	TRBJ2-1	CASSLWRASNNEQFF	TGTGCCAGCAGTTTATGGCGGGCTAGCAACAATGAGCAGTTCTTC